Listed here are 3 T cell receptor beta chains from one sample, sequenced in a study of blood T cell repertoires in COVID-19. The method was immunoSEQ multiplex PCR; TCRdb's version includes in-frame clones alone and lacks a portion of them. The data show over 150,000 clones, roughly 87% seen once. The sequencing input was peripheral blood. The receptor set was obtained from a woman aged 60-70 years who had recovered from COVID-19.

V gene TRBV5-1 combines with J gene TRBJ2-1; TRBD2 matches 7 bases. J gave up 9 bases and V 1 base, and 10 bases lay outside the gene matches. Germline CDR1 is SGHRS and CDR2 is YFSETQ. The CDR3 extends over 15 amino acids. The CDR3 here is CASSLPGGWGGEQFF. The CDR3 DNA reads as TGCGCCAGCAGCTTGCCCGGCGGCTGGGGGGGTGAGCAGTTCTTC.

The CDR3 sequence is CASTHRDRNYEQYF. The CDR3 coding sequence is TGTGCCAGCACCCACCGGGACAGGAACTACGAGCAGTACTTC. V and J are TRBV21-1 and TRBJ2-7; TRBD1, the table's D call, was not compared with the DNA. TRBV21-1 is a known pseudogene. The CDR3 is 14 amino acids.

This clone occurred a few times. This sequence joins TRBV28 and TRBJ2-7; tentatively, D is TRBD1 (6 bases). V was shortened by 11 bases and J by 1 base, with 15 bases between the two germline ends. Per germline, CDR1 MDHEN and CDR2 SYDVKM. There are 13 residues in the CDR3. The CDR3 region is CAAQGPGSYEQYF. The CDR3 nucleotides are TGTGCCGCGCAGGGGCCGGGATCCTACGAGCAGTACTTC.